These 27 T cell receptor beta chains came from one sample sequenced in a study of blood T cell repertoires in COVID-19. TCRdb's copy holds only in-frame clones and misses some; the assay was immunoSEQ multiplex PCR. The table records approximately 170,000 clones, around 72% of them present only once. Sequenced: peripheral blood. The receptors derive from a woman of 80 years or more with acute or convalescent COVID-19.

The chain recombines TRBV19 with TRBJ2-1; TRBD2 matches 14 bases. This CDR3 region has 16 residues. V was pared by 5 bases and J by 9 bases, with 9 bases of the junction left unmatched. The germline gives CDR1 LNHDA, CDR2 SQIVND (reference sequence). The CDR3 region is CASSLPGLAGAAEQFF. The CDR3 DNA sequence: TGTGCCAGTAGTCTACCGGGACTAGCGGGAGCGGCTGAGCAGTTCTTC.

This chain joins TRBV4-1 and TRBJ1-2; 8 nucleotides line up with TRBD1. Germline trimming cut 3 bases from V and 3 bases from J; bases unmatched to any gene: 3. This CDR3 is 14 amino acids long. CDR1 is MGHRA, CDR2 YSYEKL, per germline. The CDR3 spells CASSQETGDYGYTF. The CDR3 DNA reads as TGCGCCAGCAGCCAGGAGACAGGGGACTATGGCTACACCTTC.

CDR3: CASNKRVTGGETQYF. CDR3 bases: TGTGCCAGTAACAAAAGGGTTACGGGGGGTGAGACCCAGTACTTC. The chain links TRBV3-1 (or the pseudogene TRBV3-2) to TRBJ2-5; 7 bases agree with TRBD2. Germline lookup yields CDR1 LGHDT and CDR2 YNNKEL (reference sequence). With 9 bases clipped from V and 5 bases from J, the junction kept 15 bases outside the gene matches. This CDR3 is built from 15 residues.

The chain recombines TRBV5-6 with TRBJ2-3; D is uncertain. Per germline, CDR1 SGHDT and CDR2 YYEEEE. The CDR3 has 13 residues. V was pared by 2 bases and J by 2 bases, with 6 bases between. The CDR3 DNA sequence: TGTGCCAGCAGCTTACAGTTCACAGATACGCAGTATTTT. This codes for CASSLQFTDTQYF.

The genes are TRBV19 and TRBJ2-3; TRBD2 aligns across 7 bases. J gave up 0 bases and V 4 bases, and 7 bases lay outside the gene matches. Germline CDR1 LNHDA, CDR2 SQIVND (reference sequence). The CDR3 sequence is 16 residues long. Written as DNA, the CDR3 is TGTGCCAGTAGTAACCGACTAGCCCTTAGCACAGATACGCAGTATTTT. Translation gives CASSNRLALSTDTQYF. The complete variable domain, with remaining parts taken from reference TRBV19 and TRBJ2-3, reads DGGITQSPKYLFRKEGQNVTLSCEQNLNHDAMYWYRQDPGQGLRLIYYSQIVNDFQKGDIAEGYSVSREKKESFPLTVTSAQKNPTAFYLCASSNRLALSTDTQYFGPGTRLTVL.

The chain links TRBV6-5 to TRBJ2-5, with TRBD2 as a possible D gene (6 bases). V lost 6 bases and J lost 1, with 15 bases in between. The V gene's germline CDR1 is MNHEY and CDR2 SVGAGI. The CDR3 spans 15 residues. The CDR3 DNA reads TGTGCCAGCAGGCCCCGGGACTGGGTCCAAGAGACCCAGTACTTC. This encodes CASRPRDWVQETQYF.

The CDR3 nucleotides are TGTGCCAGCAGTTTAGGGGGACAGCGACTCAATCAGCCCCAGCATTTT. Protein product: CASSLGGQRLNQPQHF. The chain joins TRBV28 to TRBJ1-5; 7 bases agree with TRBD1. The CDR3 loop spans 16 amino acids. The J segment lost 3 bases and the V segment lost 2 bases, leaving 7 bases of the junction unmatched. The germline V gene has CDR1 MDHEN and CDR2 SYDVKM. Combining the CDR3 with reference TRBV28 and TRBJ1-5 gives the whole variable domain DVKVTQSSRYLVKRTGEKVFLECVQDMDHENMFWYRQDPGLGLRLIYFSYDVKMKEKGDIPEGYSVSREKKERFSLILESASTNQTSMYLCASSLGGQRLNQPQHFGDGTRLSIL.

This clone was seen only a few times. CDR3 in amino acids: CASKRLAGGGETQYF. CDR3 in DNA: TGTGCCAGCAAGAGACTAGCGGGAGGAGGGGAGACCCAGTACTTC. The chain uses TRBV7-2 and TRBJ2-5; TRBD2 agrees at 13 bases. With V trimmed by 7 bases and J by 5 bases, 7 bases remained unmatched. CDR1 and CDR2 (germline): SGHTA, FQGNSA. The CDR3 contains 15 residues. The full variable domain, with the rest looked up from reference TRBV7-2 and TRBJ2-5, is GAGVSQSPSNKVTEKGKDVELRCDPISGHTALYWYRQSLGQGLEFLIYFQGNSAPDKSGLPSDRFSAERTGGSVSTLTIQRTQQEDSAVYLCASKRLAGGGETQYFGPGTRLLVL.

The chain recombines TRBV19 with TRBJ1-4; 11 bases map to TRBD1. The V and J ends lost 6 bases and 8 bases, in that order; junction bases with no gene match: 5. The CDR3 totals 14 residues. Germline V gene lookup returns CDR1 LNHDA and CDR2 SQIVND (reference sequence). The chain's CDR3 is CASRGQGAQEKLFF. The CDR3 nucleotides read TGTGCCAGTAGAGGACAGGGGGCTCAAGAAAAACTGTTTTTT.

CDR3 in amino acids: CASSMGLVSDTQYF. In nucleotides, the CDR3 is TGCGCCAGCAGCATGGGACTAGTATCAGATACGCAGTATTTT. The chain combines TRBV5-1 with TRBJ2-3; 8 bases agree with TRBD2. Germline V CDR1 and CDR2: SGHRS, YFSETQ. This CDR3 comprises 14 residues. Germline trimming cut 4 bases from V and 4 bases from J; bases unmatched to any gene: 5. The full variable domain, with the rest looked up from reference TRBV5-1 and TRBJ2-3, is KAGVTQTPRYLIKTRGQQVTLSCSPISGHRSVSWYQQTPGQGLQFLFEYFSETQRNKGNFPGRFSGRQFSNSRSEMNVSTLELGDSALYLCASSMGLVSDTQYFGPGTRLTVL.

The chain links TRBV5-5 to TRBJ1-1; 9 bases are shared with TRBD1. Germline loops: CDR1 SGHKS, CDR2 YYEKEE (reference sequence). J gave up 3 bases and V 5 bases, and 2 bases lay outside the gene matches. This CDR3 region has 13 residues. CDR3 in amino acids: CASRRQGDTEAFF. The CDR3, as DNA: TGTGCCAGCAGGCGACAGGGGGACACTGAAGCTTTCTTT.

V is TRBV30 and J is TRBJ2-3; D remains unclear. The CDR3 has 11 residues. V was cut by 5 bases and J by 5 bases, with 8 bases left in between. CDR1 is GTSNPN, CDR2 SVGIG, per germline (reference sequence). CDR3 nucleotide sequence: TGTGCCTGGTCCGGTCTAGATACGCAGTATTTT. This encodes CAWSGLDTQYF.

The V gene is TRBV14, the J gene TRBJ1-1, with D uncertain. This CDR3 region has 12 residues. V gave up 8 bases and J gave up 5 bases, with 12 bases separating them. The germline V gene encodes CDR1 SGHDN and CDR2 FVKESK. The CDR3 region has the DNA TGTGCCAGCGGTTTCGGGAGGACTGAAGCTTTCTTT. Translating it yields CASGFGRTEAFF.

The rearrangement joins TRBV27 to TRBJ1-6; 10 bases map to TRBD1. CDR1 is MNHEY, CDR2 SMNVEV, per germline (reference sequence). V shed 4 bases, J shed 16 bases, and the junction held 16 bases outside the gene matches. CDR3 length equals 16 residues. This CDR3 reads CASSSWRTGGITFLHF. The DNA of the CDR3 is TGTGCCAGCAGTTCATGGCGGACAGGGGGGATTACGTTTCTCCACTTT.

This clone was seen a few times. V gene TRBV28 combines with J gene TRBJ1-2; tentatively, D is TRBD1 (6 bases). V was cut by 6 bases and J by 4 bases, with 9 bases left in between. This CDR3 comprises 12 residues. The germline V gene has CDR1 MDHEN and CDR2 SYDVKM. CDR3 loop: CASRQGLYGYTF. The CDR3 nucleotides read TGTGCCAGCAGACAGGGTCTCTATGGCTACACCTTC.

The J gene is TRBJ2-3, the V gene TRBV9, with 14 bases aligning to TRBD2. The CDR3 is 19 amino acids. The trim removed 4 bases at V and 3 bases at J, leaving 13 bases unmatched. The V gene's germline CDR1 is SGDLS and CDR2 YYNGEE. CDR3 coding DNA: TGTGCCAGCAGCCCCGGCGGGACTAGCGGGAGTTTTAGGACAGATACGCAGTATTTT. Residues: CASSPGGTSGSFRTDTQYF.

CDR3 sequence: CASNRDSTSRGYTF. CDR3 sequence (DNA): TGCGCCAGTAACCGGGACAGCACCTCTCGTGGCTACACCTTC. This sequence joins TRBV5-1 and TRBJ1-2; 7 bases agree with TRBD1. The CDR3 is 14 amino acids. Looked up from germline, CDR1 is SGHRS and CDR2 is YFSETQ. The V gene end was trimmed by 8 bases and the J gene end by 7 bases; junction bases not matched to a gene: 14. Full variable domain (missing parts from reference TRBV5-1 and TRBJ1-2): KAGVTQTPRYLIKTRGQQVTLSCSPISGHRSVSWYQQTPGQGLQFLFEYFSETQRNKGNFPGRFSGRQFSNSRSEMNVSTLELGDSALYLCASNRDSTSRGYTFGSGTRLTVV.

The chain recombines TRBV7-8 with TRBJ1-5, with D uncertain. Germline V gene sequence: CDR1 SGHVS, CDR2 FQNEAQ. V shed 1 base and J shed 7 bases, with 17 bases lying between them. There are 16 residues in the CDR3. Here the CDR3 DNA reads TGTGCCAGCAGCTTAGATCGGGCGGGGAGGTACCAGCCCCAGCATTTT. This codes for CASSLDRAGRYQPQHF.

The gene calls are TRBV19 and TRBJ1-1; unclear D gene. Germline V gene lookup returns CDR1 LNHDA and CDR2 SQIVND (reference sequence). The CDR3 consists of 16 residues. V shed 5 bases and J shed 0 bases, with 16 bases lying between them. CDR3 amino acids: CASSEEPAPMNTEAFF. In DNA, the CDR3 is TGTGCCAGTAGTGAGGAGCCGGCCCCGATGAACACTGAAGCTTTCTTT.

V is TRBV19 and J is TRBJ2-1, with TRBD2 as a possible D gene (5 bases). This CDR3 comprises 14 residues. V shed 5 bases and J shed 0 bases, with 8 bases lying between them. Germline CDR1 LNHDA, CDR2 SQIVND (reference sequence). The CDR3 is CASSPRGSYNEQFF. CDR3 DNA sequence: TGTGCCAGTAGTCCACGGGGCTCCTACAATGAGCAGTTCTTC.

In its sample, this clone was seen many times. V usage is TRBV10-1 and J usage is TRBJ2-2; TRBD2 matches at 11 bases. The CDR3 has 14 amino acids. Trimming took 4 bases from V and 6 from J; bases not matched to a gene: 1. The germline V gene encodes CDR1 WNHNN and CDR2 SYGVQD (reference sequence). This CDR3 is CASSVLAGAGELFF. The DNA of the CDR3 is TGCGCCAGCAGTGTACTAGCGGGGGCCGGGGAGCTGTTTTTT.

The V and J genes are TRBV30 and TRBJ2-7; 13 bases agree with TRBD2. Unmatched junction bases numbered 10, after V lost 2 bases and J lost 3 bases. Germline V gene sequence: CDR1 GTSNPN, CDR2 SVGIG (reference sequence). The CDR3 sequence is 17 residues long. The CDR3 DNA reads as TGTGCCTGGAGTACGGGACTAGCGGGAAGAACGAGCTACGAGCAGTACTTC. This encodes CAWSTGLAGRTSYEQYF.

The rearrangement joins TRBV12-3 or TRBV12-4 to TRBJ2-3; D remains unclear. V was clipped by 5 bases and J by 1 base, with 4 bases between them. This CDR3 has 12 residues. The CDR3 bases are TGTGCCAGCAGTACTGGCACAGATACGCAGTATTTT. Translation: CASSTGTDTQYF.

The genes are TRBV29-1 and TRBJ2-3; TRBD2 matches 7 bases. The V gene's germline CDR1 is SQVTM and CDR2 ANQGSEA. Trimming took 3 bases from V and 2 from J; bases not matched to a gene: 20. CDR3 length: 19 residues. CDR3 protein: CSVDSGLVRFRVSTDTQYF. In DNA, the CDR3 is TGCAGCGTTGACTCCGGACTAGTAAGGTTCAGAGTATCCACAGATACGCAGTATTTT.

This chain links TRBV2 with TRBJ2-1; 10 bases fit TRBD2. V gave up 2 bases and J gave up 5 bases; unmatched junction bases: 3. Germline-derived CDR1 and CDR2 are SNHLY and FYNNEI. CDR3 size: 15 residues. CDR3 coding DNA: TGTGCCAGCAGTGAAATACTAGCGGGGAACAATGAGCAGTTCTTC. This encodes CASSEILAGNNEQFF.

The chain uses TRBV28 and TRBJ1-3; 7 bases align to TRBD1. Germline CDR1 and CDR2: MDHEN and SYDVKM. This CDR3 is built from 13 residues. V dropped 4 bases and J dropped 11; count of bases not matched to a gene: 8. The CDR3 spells CASSSSRQGAIYF. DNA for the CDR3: TGTGCCAGCAGTTCCTCTAGACAGGGCGCCATATATTTT.

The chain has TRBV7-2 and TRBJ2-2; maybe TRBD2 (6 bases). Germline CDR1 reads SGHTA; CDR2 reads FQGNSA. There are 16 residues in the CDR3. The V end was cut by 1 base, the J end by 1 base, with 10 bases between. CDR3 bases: TGTGCCAGCAGCTTAGTGGGGGACTTGAACACCGGGGAGCTGTTTTTT. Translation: CASSLVGDLNTGELFF.